The clone carrying this TCR beta chain appeared a few times. The sample comes from a study of cytomegalovirus exposure and HLA in healthy donors. The CDR3 totals 15 residues. Germline trimming cut 6 bases from V and 3 bases from J; bases unmatched to any gene: 6. Germline CDR1 is LNHDA and CDR2 is SQIVND (reference sequence). In the PCR, 60 Vbeta and 13 Jbeta primers were used. This table comes from immunoSEQ multiplex PCR, and its TCRdb copy is limited to in-frame clones, with some not included. The table lists just over 150,000 clones, 80% to 90% of them singletons. Though nominally healthy at sampling, donors likely had unrecorded immune exposures.

Source material: PBMCs. The receptor comes from a man younger than 30 in good health and CMV-seropositive. This chain connects TRBV19 to TRBJ2-1; the match to TRBD1 covers 9 bases. This CDR3 reads CASSPRTGDYNEQFF. CDR3 coding DNA: TGTGCCAGTAGCCCTCGGACAGGGGACTACAATGAGCAGTTCTTC.